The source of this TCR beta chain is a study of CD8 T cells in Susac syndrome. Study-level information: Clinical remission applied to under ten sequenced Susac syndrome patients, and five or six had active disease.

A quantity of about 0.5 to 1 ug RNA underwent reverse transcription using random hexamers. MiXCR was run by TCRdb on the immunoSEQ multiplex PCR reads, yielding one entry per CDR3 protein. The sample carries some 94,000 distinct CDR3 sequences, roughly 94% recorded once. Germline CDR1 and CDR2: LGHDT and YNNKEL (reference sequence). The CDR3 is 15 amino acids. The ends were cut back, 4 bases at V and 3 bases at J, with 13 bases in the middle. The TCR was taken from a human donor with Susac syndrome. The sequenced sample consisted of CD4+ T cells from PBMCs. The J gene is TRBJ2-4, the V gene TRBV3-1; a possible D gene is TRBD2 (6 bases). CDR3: CASSLLAWGKNIQYF. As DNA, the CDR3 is TGTGCCAGCAGCCTTCTAGCGTGGGGCAAAAACATTCAGTACTTC.